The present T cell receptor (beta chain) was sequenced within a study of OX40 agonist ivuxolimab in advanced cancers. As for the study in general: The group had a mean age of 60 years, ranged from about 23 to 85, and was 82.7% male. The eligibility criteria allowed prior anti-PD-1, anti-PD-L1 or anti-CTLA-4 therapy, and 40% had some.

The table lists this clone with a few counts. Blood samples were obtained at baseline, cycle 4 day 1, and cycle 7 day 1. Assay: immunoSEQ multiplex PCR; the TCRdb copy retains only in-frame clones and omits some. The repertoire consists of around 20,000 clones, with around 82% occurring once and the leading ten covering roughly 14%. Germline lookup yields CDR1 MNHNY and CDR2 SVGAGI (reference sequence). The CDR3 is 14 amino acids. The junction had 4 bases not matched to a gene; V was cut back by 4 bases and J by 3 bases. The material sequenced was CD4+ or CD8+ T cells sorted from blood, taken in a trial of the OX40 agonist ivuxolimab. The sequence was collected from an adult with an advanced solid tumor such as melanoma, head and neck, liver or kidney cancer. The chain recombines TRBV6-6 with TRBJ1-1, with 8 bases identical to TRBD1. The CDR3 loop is CASSWTGSDTEAFF. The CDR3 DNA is TGTGCCAGCAGTTGGACAGGGTCCGACACTGAAGCTTTCTTT.